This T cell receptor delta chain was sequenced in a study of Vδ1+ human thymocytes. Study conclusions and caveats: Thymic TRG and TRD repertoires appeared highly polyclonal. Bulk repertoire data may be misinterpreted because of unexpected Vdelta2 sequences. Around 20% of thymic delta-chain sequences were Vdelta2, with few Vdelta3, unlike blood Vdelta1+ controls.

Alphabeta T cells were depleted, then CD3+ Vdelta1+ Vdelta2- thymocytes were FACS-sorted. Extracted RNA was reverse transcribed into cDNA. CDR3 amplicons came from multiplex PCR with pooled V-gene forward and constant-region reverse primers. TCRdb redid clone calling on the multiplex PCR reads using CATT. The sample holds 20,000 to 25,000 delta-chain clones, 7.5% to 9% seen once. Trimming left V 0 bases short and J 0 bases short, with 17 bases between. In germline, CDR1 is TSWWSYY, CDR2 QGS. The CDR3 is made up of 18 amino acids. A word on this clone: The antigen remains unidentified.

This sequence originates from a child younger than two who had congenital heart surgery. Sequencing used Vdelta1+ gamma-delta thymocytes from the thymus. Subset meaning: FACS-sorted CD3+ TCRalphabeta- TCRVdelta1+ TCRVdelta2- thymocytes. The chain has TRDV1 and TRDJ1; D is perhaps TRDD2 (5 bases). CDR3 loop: CALGELKLLLGHTDKLIF. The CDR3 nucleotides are TGTGCTCTTGGGGAACTAAAGTTACTCCTAGGACACACCGATAAACTCATCTTT.